One T cell receptor (beta chain) is described in this entry. Its target is not known. These data come from a study of molecular identifiers for immune sequencing clone quantification. Study-wide results and caveats: Underestimated sizes of highly expanded clones could result from identical TCR molecules that share a barcode.

Via MiXCR, TCRdb re-called the PCR reads, giving one row per CDR3 protein. The sample carries some 680,000 distinct CDR3 sequences, approximately 24% recorded once. Isolation of naive CD8 T cells was achieved by sorting on a CD8+CD4-CCR7+CD45RA+ phenotype. The sequencing sample was made of naive CD8+ T cells from blood, with Jurkat cell RNA spiked in. The subset is: FACS-sorted CD8+CD4-CCR7+CD45RA+ naive T cells. This clonotype was sampled from a human donor in good health. Some libraries in this study had Jurkat cell RNA spiked in.

The DNA for the CDR3 is TGTGCCAGCAGCGCGGAGGGGGCTCGGACTGAAGCTTTCTTT. This sequence encodes CASSAEGARTEAFF. This sequence joins TRBV3-1 and TRBJ1-1, with 7 bases fitting TRBD1. Germline V gene data show CDR1 as LGHDT and CDR2 as YNNKEL (reference sequence). The CDR3 extends over 14 amino acids. J gave up 5 bases and V 5 bases, and 8 bases lay outside the gene matches.